This T cell receptor (beta chain) was sequenced in a study of T cell responses to AZD1222 COVID-19 vaccine. On the study more broadly: Combined were second doses at about 4 or about 12 weeks. Study outcomes and limitations: Spike as a whole was targeted by vaccine-associated CD4 TCRs, dominant at 160-218 and 743-854. Repertoires were sampled only after the peak T cell response. Only a handful of AZD1222 recipients, roughly 6 in all, had baseline seropositivity.

TCRdb's copy holds only in-frame clones and misses some; the assay was immunoSEQ multiplex PCR. The sample holds 150,000 to 200,000 clones; about 90% are singletons and the top ten take 1.9%. Worth noting for this clone: Its antigen is undetermined.

Unmatched junction bases numbered 8, after V lost 4 bases and J lost 4 bases. Germline-derived CDR1 and CDR2 are KGHDR and SFDVKD. The length of the CDR3 is 16 residues. Sequences were derived from peripheral blood, sampled on day 0 of AZD1222 vaccination. The TCR was taken from an adult in good health. J is TRBJ2-5 and V is TRBV24-1, with TRBD2 matching 10 bases. The CDR3 region is CATSDPKREGPETQYF. The CDR3, as DNA: TGTGCCACCAGTGACCCCAAGCGGGAGGGCCCAGAGACCCAGTACTTC.